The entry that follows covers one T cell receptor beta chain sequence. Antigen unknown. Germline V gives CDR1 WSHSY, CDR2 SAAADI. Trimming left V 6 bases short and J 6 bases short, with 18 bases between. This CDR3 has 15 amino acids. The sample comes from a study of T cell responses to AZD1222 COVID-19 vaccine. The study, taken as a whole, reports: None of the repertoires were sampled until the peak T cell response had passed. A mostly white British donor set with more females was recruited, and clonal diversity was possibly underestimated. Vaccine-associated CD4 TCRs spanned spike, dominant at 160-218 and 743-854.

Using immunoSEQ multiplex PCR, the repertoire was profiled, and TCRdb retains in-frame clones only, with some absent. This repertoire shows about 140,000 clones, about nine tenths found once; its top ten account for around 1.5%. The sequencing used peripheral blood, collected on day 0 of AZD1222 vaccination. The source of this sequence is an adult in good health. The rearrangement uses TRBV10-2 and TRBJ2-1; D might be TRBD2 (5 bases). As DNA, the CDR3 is TGCGCCAGCAGCCGAAGCGGAGGCCGTATCAATGAGCAGTTCTTC. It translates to CASSRSGGRINEQFF.